This T cell receptor beta chain stems from a study of regulatory T cells in long-lasting Graves disease. To note about this clonotype: This could be a read error, since a much larger clone is one nucleotide away.

Time point meaning: persistent/refractory GD, antithyroid drugs over 5 years with positive TRAb. From PBMCs, RNA was extracted and then used to make the TCR library. The CDR3 spans 14 residues. The trim removed 7 bases at V and 5 bases at J, leaving 3 bases unmatched. Arm-PCR with iRepertoire HTBI primers amplified the CDR3 regions for these TCR beta libraries. TCRdb fed the multiplex PCR reads into MiXCR, producing one record per CDR3 protein. The sample has a few hundred thousand distinct CDR3 sequences, 23% seen once; the top ten hold about a quarter. V and J are TRBV12-3 or TRBV12-4 and TRBJ2-5; 14 nucleotides match TRBD2. The TCR comes from a female donor with Graves disease. The material was peripheral blood mononuclear cells (PBMCs), obtained when the disease was refractory, from a patient treated with antithyroid drugs. CDR3 in DNA: TGTGCCAGCAAGGGGACTAGCGGGAGTGAGACCCAGTACTTC. Amino acid sequence: CASKGTSGSETQYF.